Listed below are T cell receptor beta chains from one sample, sequenced in a study of OX40 agonist ivuxolimab in advanced cancers. The repertoire was sequenced with immunoSEQ multiplex PCR; TCRdb's copy has only in-frame clones and lacks some. The repertoire consists of about 20,000 clones, with roughly 78% occurring once and the leading ten covering 20% to 25%. The sample consisted of CD4+ or CD8+ T cells sorted from blood, taken in a trial of the OX40 agonist ivuxolimab. The receptors come from an adult with an advanced solid tumor such as melanoma, head and neck, liver or kidney cancer. CDR3s include the opening cysteine and the closing phenylalanine or tryptophan. The D gene is left open where the match is weak. Only part of the rows carry a size: once, few, many, or a class if the clone is expanded.

>TRBV9|TRBJ1-1|NA|NA
TGTGCCAGCAGCGTGGATACGCGGACTGAAGCTTTCTTT
CASSVDTRTEAFF
>TRBV19|TRBJ1-1|NA|NA
TGTGCCAGTAGTATTTCGGTTCTAGACATGAACACTGAAGCTTTCTTT
CASSISVLDMNTEAFF
>TRBV5-1|TRBJ2-3|NA|NA
TGCGCCAGCAGCTTGCAACAGGGTTTCTCTAGCACAGATACGCAGTATTTT
CASSLQQGFSSTDTQYF
>TRBV28|TRBJ2-3|NA|NA
TGTGCCAGCAGTTTTGGCAGGACGATCGGGGATACGCAGTATTTT
CASSFGRTIGDTQYF
>TRBV9|TRBJ2-1|NA|NA
TGTGCCAGCAGCGTAGACGACCCAACATCCGAGCAGTTCTTC
CASSVDDPTSEQFF
>TRBV6-5|TRBJ2-1|TRBD2|few
TGTGCCAGCAGTTACCCGACTAGCGGGGGGGCCGGAGAGTTCTTC
CASSYPTSGGAGEFF
>TRBV9|TRBJ2-1|NA|NA
TGTGCCAGCAGCGCCAGGGGTAATGAGCAGTTCTTC
CASSARGNEQFF
>TRBV7-9|TRBJ2-1|NA|NA
TGTGCCAGCAGCTTAGTGGGAGGCACAAGAGATGAGCAGTTCTTC
CASSLVGGTRDEQFF
>TRBV9|TRBJ2-7|TRBD1|few
TGTGCCAGCAGTTACGATGACAGGGGGCTGAGATCCTACGAGCAGTACTTC
CASSYDDRGLRSYEQYF
>TRBV19|TRBJ1-1|NA|NA
TGTGCCAGCTGGGGAACTGAAGCTTTCTTT
CASWGTEAFF